This T cell receptor (beta chain) was sequenced in a study of T cells in Graves' hyperthyroidism and ophthalmopathy. Amplification of TCR beta CDR3 regions used RNA as the template. RT-PCR in the first round (using the HTBI primer set) targeted the TCR CDR3. From the multiplex PCR reads, TCRdb called clonotypes with MiXCR, one entry per CDR3 protein. The sample lists more than 500,000 distinct CDR3 sequences, 46% occurring once. CDR1 is LNHDA, CDR2 SQIVND, per germline (reference sequence). This CDR3 contains 13 residues. With 6 bases removed from V and 6 bases from J, the gap between germline ends came to 12 bases. Whole-study findings and limits: Ophthalmopathy was identified by the model a median approximately 6.4 months ahead of onset. Blood also held most thyroid clonotypes expanded beyond 0.001.

Not enrolled were patients with uncontrolled infection, other autoimmune disease, pregnancy or lactation. As concerns this clonotype: The antigen is undetermined.

The TCR comes from an adult woman with Graves' disease, either hyperthyroidism or ophthalmopathy (not recorded which). Sequencing was done on a sample of peripheral blood or thyroid tissue (not recorded which). The chain couples TRBV19 to TRBJ2-1; tentative D call: TRBD2 (5 bases). As DNA, the CDR3 is TGTGCCAGTAGCTCCGGGCTAGCCAATGAGCAGTTCTTC. This translates into CASSSGLANEQFF.